The 7 T cell receptor beta chains below come from one sample, sequenced in a study of blood T cell repertoires in COVID-19. Clones were read by immunoSEQ multiplex PCR, and TCRdb kept only the in-frame ones, dropping some. The sample carries some 170,000 clones, about 88% recorded once. The sequencing sample was made of PBMCs or T cells enriched from blood (not recorded which). The receptor source for this set is a human donor with acute COVID-19. The donor label of this sample is uncertain.

This clone was found a few times. This chain connects TRBV19 to TRBJ1-6, with D perhaps matching TRBD1 (6 bases). Germline V gene data show CDR1 as LNHDA and CDR2 as SQIVND (reference sequence). This CDR3 is 15 amino acids long. Trimming took 3 bases from V and 9 from J, leaving 15 bases between them. CDR3 loop: CASSIQAGEGSPLHF. CDR3 DNA: TGTGCCAGTAGTATCCAAGCAGGGGAAGGTTCACCCCTCCACTTT.

This sequence joins TRBV7-8 and TRBJ2-2; D is uncertain. Trimming took 7 bases from V and 3 from J, leaving 18 bases between them. This CDR3 spans 16 amino acids. Per germline, CDR1 SGHVS and CDR2 FQNEAQ. This CDR3 is CASNQPPVEHTGELFF. In nucleotides, the CDR3 is TGTGCCAGCAACCAACCCCCGGTGGAGCACACCGGGGAGCTGTTTTTT.

The chain couples TRBV3-1 (or the pseudogene TRBV3-2) to TRBJ2-5; 7 bases fit TRBD2. The junction had 7 bases not matched to a gene; V was cut back by 1 base and J by 2 bases. This CDR3 comprises 16 residues. Germline-derived CDR1 and CDR2 are LGHDT and YNNKEL (reference sequence). CDR3 nucleotide sequence: TGTGCCAGCAGCCAAGGGGGGGGAGTGCTTCAAGAGACCCAGTACTTC. Translation gives CASSQGGGVLQETQYF.

The gene calls are TRBV2 and TRBJ1-2; TRBD1 matches 9 bases. This CDR3 has 15 residues. Trimming removed 4 bases from V and 2 bases from J; junction bases left unmatched: 5. The germline V gene encodes CDR1 SNHLY and CDR2 FYNNEI. CDR3 in amino acids: CASSGDRDTNYGYTF. In DNA form, the CDR3 reads TGTGCCAGCAGTGGGGACAGGGATACGAACTATGGCTACACCTTC.

The V gene is TRBV7-6, the J gene TRBJ2-7; D uncertain. V dropped 0 bases and J dropped 2 bases, with 5 bases sitting between them. CDR1 and CDR2 from the germline V gene are SGHVS and FNYEAQ. The CDR3 has 13 residues. The CDR3 region is CASSLAQTYEQYF. The CDR3 bases are TGTGCCAGCAGCTTAGCGCAGACCTACGAGCAGTACTTC.

The chain combines TRBV7-2 with TRBJ2-3; no reliable D call. The V gene lost 1 base and the J gene lost 5 bases, with 7 bases spanning the gap. Germline V lookup: CDR1 SGHTA, CDR2 FQGNSA. The CDR3 spans 13 residues. CDR3: CASSLDYLDTQYF. In DNA, the CDR3 is TGTGCCAGCAGCTTAGACTACTTAGATACGCAGTATTTT.

The V gene is TRBV19, the J gene TRBJ1-5; maybe TRBD1 (5 bases). The CDR3 loop spans 16 amino acids. Germline CDR1 LNHDA, CDR2 SQIVND (reference sequence). Trimming stripped 7 bases from V and 4 bases from J, with 20 bases between. CDR3 residues: CASKGMQTVTNQPQHF. Written as DNA, the CDR3 is TGTGCCAGTAAGGGTATGCAGACAGTAACGAATCAGCCCCAGCATTTT.